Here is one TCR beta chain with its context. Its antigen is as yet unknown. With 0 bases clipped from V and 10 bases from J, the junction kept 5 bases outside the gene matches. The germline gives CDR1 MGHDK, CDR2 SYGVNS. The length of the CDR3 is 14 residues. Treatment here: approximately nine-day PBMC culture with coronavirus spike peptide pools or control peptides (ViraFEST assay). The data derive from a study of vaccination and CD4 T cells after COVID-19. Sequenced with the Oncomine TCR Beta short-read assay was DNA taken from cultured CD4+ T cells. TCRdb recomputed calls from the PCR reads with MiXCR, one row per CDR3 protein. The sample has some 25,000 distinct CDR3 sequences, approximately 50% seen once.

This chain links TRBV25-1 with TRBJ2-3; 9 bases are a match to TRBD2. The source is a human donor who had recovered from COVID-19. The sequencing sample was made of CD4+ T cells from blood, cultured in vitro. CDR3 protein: CASSEYGREGSQYF. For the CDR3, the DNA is TGTGCCAGCAGTGAATACGGGCGGGAGGGATCGCAGTATTTT. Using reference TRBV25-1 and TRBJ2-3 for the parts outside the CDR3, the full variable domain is EADIYQTPRYLVIGTGKKITLECSQTMGHDKMYWYQQDPGMELHLIHYSYGVNSTEKGDLSSESTVSRIRTEHFPLTLESARPSHTSQYLCASSEYGREGSQYFGPGTRLTVL.